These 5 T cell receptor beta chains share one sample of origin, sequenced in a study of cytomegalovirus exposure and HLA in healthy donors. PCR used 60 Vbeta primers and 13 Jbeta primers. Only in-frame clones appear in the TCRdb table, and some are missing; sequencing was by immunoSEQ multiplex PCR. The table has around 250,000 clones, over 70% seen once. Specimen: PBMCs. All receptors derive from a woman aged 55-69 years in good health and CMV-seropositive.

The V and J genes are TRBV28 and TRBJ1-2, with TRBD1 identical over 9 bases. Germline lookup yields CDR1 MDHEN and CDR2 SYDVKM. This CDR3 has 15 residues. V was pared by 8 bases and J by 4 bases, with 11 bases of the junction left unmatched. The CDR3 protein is CASQTGDRVLYGYTF. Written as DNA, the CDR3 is TGTGCCAGCCAAACCGGGGACAGGGTACTCTATGGCTACACCTTC.

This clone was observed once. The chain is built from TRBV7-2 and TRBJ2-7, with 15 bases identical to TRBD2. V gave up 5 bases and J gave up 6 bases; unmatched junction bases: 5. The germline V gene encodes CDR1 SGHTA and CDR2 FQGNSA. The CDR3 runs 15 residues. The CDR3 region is CASSPAGLAGGEQYF. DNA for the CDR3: TGTGCCAGCAGCCCAGCGGGACTAGCGGGAGGCGAGCAGTACTTC.

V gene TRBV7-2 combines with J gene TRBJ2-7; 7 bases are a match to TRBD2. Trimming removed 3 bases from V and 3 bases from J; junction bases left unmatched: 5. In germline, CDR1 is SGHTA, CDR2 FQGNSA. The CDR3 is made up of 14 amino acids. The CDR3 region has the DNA TGTGCCAGCAGCTTCGGCCGGACTAGCTACGAGCAGTACTTC. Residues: CASSFGRTSYEQYF.

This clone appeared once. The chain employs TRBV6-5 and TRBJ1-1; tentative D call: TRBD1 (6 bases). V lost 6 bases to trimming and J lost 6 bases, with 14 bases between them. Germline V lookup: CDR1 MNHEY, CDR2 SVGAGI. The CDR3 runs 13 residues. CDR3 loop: CASRANRASEAFF. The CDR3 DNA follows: TGTGCCAGCAGAGCCAACAGGGCTTCTGAAGCTTTCTTT.

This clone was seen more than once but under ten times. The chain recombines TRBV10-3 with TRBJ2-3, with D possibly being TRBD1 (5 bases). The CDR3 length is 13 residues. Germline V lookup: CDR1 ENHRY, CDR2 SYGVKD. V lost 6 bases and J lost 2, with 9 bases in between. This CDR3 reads CAIRGPYTDTQYF. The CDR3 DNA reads TGTGCCATCAGGGGGCCGTACACAGATACGCAGTATTTT.